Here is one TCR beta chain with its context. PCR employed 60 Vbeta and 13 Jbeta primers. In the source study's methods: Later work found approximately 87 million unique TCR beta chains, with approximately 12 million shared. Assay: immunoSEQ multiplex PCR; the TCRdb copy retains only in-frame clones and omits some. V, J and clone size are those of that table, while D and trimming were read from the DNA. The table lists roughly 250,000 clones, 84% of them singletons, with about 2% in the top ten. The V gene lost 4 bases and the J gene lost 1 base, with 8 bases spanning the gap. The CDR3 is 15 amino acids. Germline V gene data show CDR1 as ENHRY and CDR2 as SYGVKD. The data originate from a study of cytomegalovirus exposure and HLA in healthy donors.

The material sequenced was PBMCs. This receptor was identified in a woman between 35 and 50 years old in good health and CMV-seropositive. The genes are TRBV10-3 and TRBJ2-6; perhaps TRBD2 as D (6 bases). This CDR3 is CAISGLGSGANVLTF. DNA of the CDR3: TGTGCCATCAGTGGACTAGGTTCTGGGGCCAACGTCCTGACTTTC.